The TCR beta chain described here comes from a study of blood T cell repertoires in COVID-19. Across the whole study: Sites in the United States, Italy and Spain provided acute and convalescent COVID-19 samples. T cells, B-cell-depleted T cells, or PBMCs provided the cDNA or gDNA that served as material.

This clone was found once. The CDR3 is 15 residues long. V lost 2 bases and J 4 bases, leaving 15 bases between the germline ends. Germline-derived CDR1 and CDR2 are GTSNPN and SVGIG (reference sequence). As processed by the authors: From reference gene primer amplification, estimates of nucleated cell counts were derived. Clones were read by immunoSEQ multiplex PCR, and TCRdb kept only the in-frame ones, dropping some. Clone size and the V and J calls come from that table; the DNA yielded D and trimming. The repertoire consists of fewer than 300,000 clones, with 81% occurring once and the leading ten covering around 2.9%.

Sequencing was carried out using peripheral blood. The TCR comes from a woman aged 60-70 years with active or convalescent COVID-19. V gene TRBV30 combines with J gene TRBJ1-5; unclear D gene. The CDR3 DNA is TGTGCCTGGAGTATGTACGGACGGGATAATCAGCCCCAGCATTTT. It encodes CAWSMYGRDNQPQHF.